This TCR beta chain came from a study of response to subunit inactivated influenza vaccine. Study outcomes and limitations: Authors suggested each seasonal flu vaccination may recruit only limited numbers of new T cells.

Concerning this clonotype itself: Its antigen is unidentified.

The CDR3 consists of 14 residues. Germline loops: CDR1 DFQATT, CDR2 SNEGSKA (reference sequence). V lost 4 bases and J lost 7; bases outside the gene matches: 10. TCRdb used MiXCR to reprocess the RT-PCR reads, holding one entry per CDR3 protein. Of some 500,000 distinct CDR3 sequences listed, approximately 15% were seen once; the top ten hold approximately 3%. This rearrangement joins TRBV20-1 to TRBJ2-3; 8 bases line up with TRBD2. Specimen: CD4+ T cells sorted from PBMCs, collected around 25 months after vaccination. This receptor was obtained from a man aged 50 to 69 who received an inactivated influenza vaccine. CDR3 DNA: TGCAGTGCTATAATTGCGGGGGGCCGAAATACGCAGTATTTT. Protein: CSAIIAGGRNTQYF.